One and the same sample provided the 11 T cell receptor beta chains below, sequenced in a study of shared clonotypes between healthy human individuals (dated by TCRdb to 2018 to 2021). The library was built by means of the immunoSEQ multiplex PCR assay. TCRdb provides this immuneACCESS table in a form limited to in-frame rearrangements. Some clones are lacking; in checked studies, under half of them reflect an unresolved V gene, and why the rest are absent is not known. For this sample the table gives some 360,000 clones, of which around 67% were detected only once. Of the sample, around 9.3% falls within the top ten clones. Material for sequencing was memory CD4+ T cells sorted from blood. The cell subset or site label, read with the paper, signifies: CD45RA-negative fraction. Every receptor here comes from a man aged 25 to 45 in good health.

The V call is TRBV19, the J call TRBJ1-2; 7 bases are shared with TRBD1. Germline loops: CDR1 LNHDA, CDR2 SQIVND (reference sequence). The CDR3 runs to 13 residues. The V gene end was trimmed by 7 bases and the J gene end by 7 bases; junction bases not matched to a gene: 9. Here the CDR3 DNA reads TGTGCCAGTACCACGACAGGGCCAGGTGGCTACACCTTC. Translation: CASTTTGPGGYTF.

The rearrangement links TRBV7-9 to TRBJ2-7; D may match TRBD1 or TRBD2 (5 bases each). The germline V gene has CDR1 SEHNR and CDR2 FQNEAQ (reference sequence). CDR3 length equals 13 residues. The ends were cut back, 6 bases at V and 5 bases at J, with 14 bases in the middle. CDR3 in amino acids: CASRKTGTDEQYF. The CDR3 region has the DNA TGTGCCAGCAGAAAAACCGGGACGGACGAGCAGTACTTC. Together with reference TRBV7-9 and TRBJ2-7, the CDR3 gives the full variable domain: DTGVSQNPRHKITKRGQNVTFRCDPISEHNRLYWYRQTLGQGPEFLTYFQNEAQLEKSRLLSDRFSAERPKGSFSTLEIQRTEQGDSAMYLCASRKTGTDEQYFGPGTRLTVT.

The chain has TRBV5-6 and TRBJ1-1; a weak D match, TRBD1 (5 bases). The length of the CDR3 is 15 residues. Trimming removed 1 base from V and 5 bases from J, with 15 bases in between. CDR1 and CDR2 from the germline V gene are SGHDT and YYEEEE. The CDR3 protein is CASSLSLIPGTEAFF. For the CDR3, the DNA is TGTGCCAGCAGCTTGAGCCTAATCCCAGGGACTGAAGCTTTCTTT.

The chain is built from TRBV20-1 and TRBJ2-3, with D perhaps matching TRBD1 (6 bases). Germline CDR1 and CDR2: DFQATT and SNEGSKA (reference sequence). V shed 6 bases and J shed 9 bases, with 13 bases lying between them. The CDR3 sequence is 11 residues long. This CDR3 is CSANRAGTQYF. In DNA, the CDR3 is TGCAGTGCCAACAGGGCTGGCACGCAGTATTTT.

This CDR3 is CASSLGGRVDNEQFF. The CDR3 DNA sequence: TGTGCCAGCAGTTTAGGCGGGAGAGTTGACAATGAGCAGTTCTTC. The gene calls are TRBV28 and TRBJ2-1; 7 positions agree with TRBD2. The CDR3 loop spans 15 amino acids. Germline CDR1 and CDR2: MDHEN and SYDVKM. V shed 2 bases and J 5 bases; nucleotides not matched to a gene: 6.

As concerns this clone: Additional DNA sequences in this sample encode the identical CDR3. The J gene is TRBJ1-5, the V gene TRBV5-1; 9 nucleotides line up with TRBD1. This CDR3 spans 14 amino acids. Germline assignment: CDR1 SGHRS and CDR2 YFSETQ. Losses at the gene ends were 1 base for V and 5 bases for J; bases not matched to a gene: 1. The CDR3, as DNA: TGCGCCAGCAGCTTGACAGGGGGCGATCAGCCCCAGCATTTT. As protein: CASSLTGGDQPQHF.

The rearrangement links TRBV2 to TRBJ1-1; 10 nucleotides align to TRBD1. Per the germline V gene, CDR1 is SNHLY and CDR2 is FYNNEI. The CDR3 extends over 12 amino acids. V shed 7 bases, J shed 10 bases, and the junction held 6 bases outside the gene matches. CDR3 sequence reads: CASNRGQGGAFF. The CDR3 DNA reads TGTGCCAGCAACCGAGGACAGGGGGGAGCTTTCTTT.

This clone has just a few counts. V gene TRBV7-6 combines with J gene TRBJ2-1; D may correspond to TRBD1 or TRBD2 (5 bases each). V lost 1 base, J lost 0 bases, and 16 bases lay in between. The CDR3 is 18 amino acids. CDR1 is SGHVS, CDR2 FNYEAQ, per germline. This CDR3 reads CASSLGGTWASSYNEQFF. The DNA of the CDR3 is TGTGCCAGCAGCTTAGGGGGGACCTGGGCGTCCTCCTACAATGAGCAGTTCTTC.

This rearrangement joins TRBV7-3 to TRBJ1-2; no firm D call. The CDR3 is made up of 14 amino acids. V lost 0 bases and J lost 5, with 10 bases in between. Germline CDR1 is SGHTA and CDR2 is FQGTGA. CDR3 sequence reads: CASSLTGSDYGYTF. CDR3 DNA sequence: TGTGCCAGCAGCTTAACAGGGTCTGATTATGGCTACACCTTC.

In regard to this clone: One junction end does not reproduce the germline sequence, and a read error may be involved. Other DNA sequences in this sample translate to the same CDR3. The chain links TRBV20-1 to TRBJ1-1, with D unresolved. Germline V gives CDR1 DFQATT, CDR2 SNEGSKA (reference sequence). The CDR3 sequence is 11 residues long. The CDR3 nucleotides are TGCAGTGCTAGGGGGAACACTGAGGCTTTCTTT. Translation gives CSARGNTEAFF.

The chain joins TRBV6-5 to TRBJ2-5; D not certain. The better agreement between TRBJ2-7 and the DNA end casts doubt on the J call. There are 13 residues in the CDR3. CDR1 and CDR2 (germline): MNHEY, SVGAGI. The CDR3 here is CASRPGDIYEQYF. CDR3 DNA: TGTGCCAGCAGGCCTGGTGACATCTACGAGCAGTACTTC.